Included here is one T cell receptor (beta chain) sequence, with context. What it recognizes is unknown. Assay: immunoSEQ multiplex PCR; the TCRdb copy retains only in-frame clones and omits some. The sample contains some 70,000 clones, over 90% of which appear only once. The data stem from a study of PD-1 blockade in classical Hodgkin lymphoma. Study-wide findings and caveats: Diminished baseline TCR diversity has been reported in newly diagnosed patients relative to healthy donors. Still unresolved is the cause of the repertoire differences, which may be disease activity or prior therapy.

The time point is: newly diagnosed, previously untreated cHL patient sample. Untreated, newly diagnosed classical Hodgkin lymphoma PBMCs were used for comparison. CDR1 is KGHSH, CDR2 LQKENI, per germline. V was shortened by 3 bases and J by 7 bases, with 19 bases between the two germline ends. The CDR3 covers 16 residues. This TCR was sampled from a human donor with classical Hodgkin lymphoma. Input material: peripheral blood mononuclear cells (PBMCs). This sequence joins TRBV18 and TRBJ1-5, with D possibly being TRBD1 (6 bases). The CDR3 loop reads CASSPDGTPGIQPQHF. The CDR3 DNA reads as TGTGCCAGCTCACCTGACGGGACACCGGGCATCCAGCCCCAGCATTTT.